This entry lists 23 T cell receptor beta chains sequenced from one sample in a study of OX40 agonist ivuxolimab in advanced cancers. Profiling relied on immunoSEQ multiplex PCR, and the TCRdb table lists in-frame clones only, not all of them. The sample gives some 60,000 clones, roughly 85% of which show up once; under 4.5% is in the top ten. The sequences come from CD4+ or CD8+ T cells sorted from blood, collected in a trial of the OX40 agonist ivuxolimab. The source of these receptors is an adult with an advanced solid tumor such as melanoma, head and neck, liver or kidney cancer.

This chain uses TRBV19 with TRBJ2-3, with a weak D call TRBD1 (6 bases). This CDR3 spans 14 amino acids. Germline CDR1 is LNHDA and CDR2 is SQIVND (reference sequence). Trimming removed 6 bases at V and 4 bases at J, with 14 bases between. The CDR3 loop is CASSLQGGADTQYF. Written as DNA, the CDR3 is TGTGCCAGTAGCTTACAGGGTGGGGCAGATACGCAGTATTTT.

The V gene is TRBV11-3, the J gene TRBJ1-5; no reliable D call. V gave up 6 bases and J gave up 1 base, with 1 base separating them. There are 11 residues in the CDR3. Germline CDR1 reads SGHNT; CDR2 reads YENEEA. The CDR3 sequence is CASRSNQPQHF. The CDR3, as DNA: TGTGCCAGCAGGAGCAATCAGCCCCAGCATTTT. The whole variable domain, filled in from reference TRBV11-3 and TRBJ1-5, reads EAGVVQSPRYKIIEKKQPVAFWCNPISGHNTLYWYLQNLGQGPELLIRYENEEAVDDSQLPKDRFSAERLKGVDSTLKIQPAELGDSAVYLCASRSNQPQHFGDGTRLSIL.

The rearrangement uses TRBV27 and TRBJ1-6; tentative D call: TRBD1 (6 bases). In germline, CDR1 is MNHEY, CDR2 SMNVEV (reference sequence). The germline V and J ends were trimmed by 8 bases and 0 bases, with 23 bases remaining between them. The CDR3 has 19 residues. The CDR3 nucleotides are TGTGCCAGCCATGATAGGGGACACAAAATTAGCTCCTATAATTCACCCCTCCACTTT. Protein: CASHDRGHKISSYNSPLHF.

This chain joins TRBV30 and TRBJ2-4; 7 nucleotides agree with TRBD2. J lost 4 bases, V lost 0 bases, and 6 bases had no gene match. Looked up from germline, CDR1 is GTSNPN and CDR2 is SVGIG (reference sequence). This CDR3 is 15 amino acids long. This chain's CDR3 is CAWSVNAGLKNIQYF. The CDR3 DNA follows: TGTGCCTGGAGTGTAAACGCGGGACTAAAAAACATTCAGTACTTC.

This clone appeared a few times. V is TRBV29-1 and J is TRBJ2-6, with TRBD1 identical over 8 bases. Germline V gene lookup returns CDR1 SQVTM and CDR2 ANQGSEA. The CDR3 is 17 residues long. The V gene end was trimmed by 4 bases and the J gene end by 0 bases; junction bases not matched to a gene: 8. The CDR3 DNA sequence: TGCAGCGTTGGCGGGACAGGAGGCTCCTCTGGGGCCAACGTCCTGACTTTC. The encoded protein is CSVGGTGGSSGANVLTF. Supplemented by reference TRBV29-1 and TRBJ2-6, the full variable domain reads SAVISQKPSRDICQRGTSLTIQCQVDSQVTMMFWYRQQPGQSLTLIATANQGSEATYESGFVIDKFPISRPNLTFSTLTVSNMSPEDSSIYLCSVGGTGGSSGANVLTFGAGSRLTVL.

In regard to this clone: This sample includes further DNA sequences coding for the same CDR3. The genes are TRBV5-1 and TRBJ1-1, with unresolved D. Germline assignment: CDR1 SGHRS and CDR2 YFSETQ. Trimming took 0 bases from V and 2 from J, leaving 5 bases between them. CDR3 length equals 13 residues. CDR3: CASSLEVNTEAFF. In DNA form, the CDR3 reads TGCGCCAGCAGCTTGGAAGTCAACACTGAAGCTTTCTTT. Full variable domain (outside the CDR3, taken from reference TRBV5-1 and TRBJ1-1): KAGVTQTPRYLIKTRGQQVTLSCSPISGHRSVSWYQQTPGQGLQFLFEYFSETQRNKGNFPGRFSGRQFSNSRSEMNVSTLELGDSALYLCASSLEVNTEAFFGQGTRLTVV.

The V gene is TRBV2, the J gene TRBJ1-4, with TRBD1 as a possible D gene (6 bases). The CDR3 is 13 residues long. The V end was cut by 10 bases, the J end by 8 bases, with 17 bases between. CDR1 is SNHLY and CDR2 is FYNNEI in the germline V gene. The CDR3 reads CATQRGGWEKLFF. For the CDR3, the DNA is TGTGCCACCCAGAGAGGGGGTTGGGAAAAACTGTTTTTT.

The rearrangement uses TRBV28 and TRBJ1-6, with TRBD1 as a possible D gene (5 bases). Germline CDR1 MDHEN, CDR2 SYDVKM. This CDR3 comprises 15 residues. The V gene lost 5 bases and the J gene lost 0 bases, with 8 bases spanning the gap. Here the CDR3 DNA reads TGTGCCAGCAGTCAGGGAAGCTCCTATAATTCACCCCTCCACTTT. Translation gives CASSQGSSYNSPLHF.

The chain couples TRBV4-2 to TRBJ1-2; no definite D call. Germline V gene sequence: CDR1 LGHNA, CDR2 YNFKEQ. This CDR3 comprises 15 residues. The germline V and J ends were trimmed by 1 base and 4 bases, with 13 bases remaining between them. CDR3 DNA: TGTGCCAGCAGCCAAGTGGCACCAGACTTCTATGGCTACACCTTC. This gives the protein CASSQVAPDFYGYTF.

The chain employs TRBV9 and TRBJ1-4; D may be TRBD1 (6 bases). Looked up from germline, CDR1 is SGDLS and CDR2 is YYNGEE. The CDR3 extends over 15 amino acids. V lost 0 bases and J lost 0, with 6 bases in between. Here the CDR3 DNA reads TGTGCCAGCAGCGTAGCAGGGGCAACTAATGAAAAACTGTTTTTT. This gives the protein CASSVAGATNEKLFF.

This clone appeared a few times. The chain uses TRBV28 and TRBJ2-2; TRBD1 aligns across 7 bases. Germline CDR1 MDHEN, CDR2 SYDVKM. The J segment lost 2 bases and the V segment lost 6 bases, leaving 3 bases of the junction unmatched. This CDR3 comprises 14 residues. Here the CDR3 DNA reads TGTGCCAGCAGGACAGGGTCCAACACCGGGGAGCTGTTTTTT. Translated, it gives CASRTGSNTGELFF.

This rearrangement joins TRBV9 to TRBJ1-2, with 7 bases matching TRBD1. CDR3 length equals 15 residues. V gave up 0 bases and J gave up 6 bases; unmatched junction bases: 8. CDR1 and CDR2 (germline): SGDLS, YYNGEE. The CDR3 DNA is TGTGCCAGCAGCGTAGCGACAGGGAGGGGAGATGGCTACACCTTC. As protein: CASSVATGRGDGYTF.

The rearrangement joins TRBV4-1 to TRBJ2-3, with 10 bases identical to TRBD2. The CDR3 spans 15 residues. J gave up 6 bases and V 4 bases, and 7 bases lay outside the gene matches. CDR1 and CDR2 (germline): MGHRA, YSYEKL. The CDR3: CASSPSGTSDDTQYF. In DNA, the CDR3 is TGCGCCAGCAGCCCCTCCGGGACTAGCGACGATACGCAGTATTTT.

This chain uses TRBV6-1 with TRBJ1-1; D uncertain. V was shortened by 7 bases and J by 4 bases, with 10 bases between the two germline ends. Germline CDR1 reads MNHNS; CDR2 reads SASEGT. The CDR3 extends over 12 amino acids. The CDR3 sequence: CASKGGSTEAFF. The CDR3 nucleotides read TGTGCCAGCAAGGGCGGTAGCACTGAAGCTTTCTTT.

The rearrangement uses TRBV9 and TRBJ2-2, with 7 bases fitting TRBD1. Trimming cost V 0 bases and J 7 bases; bases outside gene matches: 6. This CDR3 is 15 amino acids long. The V gene's germline CDR1 is SGDLS and CDR2 YYNGEE. The CDR3 reads CASSVGGQTGGELFF. The CDR3 DNA reads as TGTGCCAGCAGCGTAGGGGGACAGACGGGCGGGGAGCTGTTTTTT.

The chain carries TRBV27 and TRBJ2-7; a weak D match, TRBD1 (5 bases). V dropped 5 bases and J dropped 7 bases, with 15 bases sitting between them. CDR1 and CDR2 from the germline V gene are MNHEY and SMNVEV (reference sequence). The CDR3 contains 13 residues. The CDR3 DNA sequence: TGTGCCAGCAGTCCTGTCTTTAAGGGGGAGCAGTACTTC. This encodes CASSPVFKGEQYF.

This rearrangement joins TRBV2 to TRBJ2-1; D unclear. Germline V CDR1 and CDR2: SNHLY, FYNNEI. Between the trimmed V and J ends, which lost 4 bases and 8 bases, there was a span of 6 bases. There are 11 residues in the CDR3. This CDR3 reads CASSVRYEQFF. The CDR3, as DNA: TGTGCCAGCAGTGTAAGGTATGAGCAGTTCTTC.

V usage is TRBV10-3 and J usage is TRBJ2-5; tentative D call: TRBD1 (6 bases). The closer fit of TRBJ2-7 to the DNA end suggests the J call may be wrong. This CDR3 has 13 residues. Per germline, CDR1 ENHRY and CDR2 SYGVKD. The CDR3, as DNA: TGTGCCATCAGTCAAGGACAGTCCTACGAGCAGTACTTC. It encodes CAISQGQSYEQYF.

The rearrangement joins TRBV19 to TRBJ1-2; D is unresolved. CDR3 size: 14 residues. Trimming left V 3 bases short and J 5 bases short, with 13 bases between. Germline CDR1 and CDR2: LNHDA and SQIVND (reference sequence). The chain's CDR3 is CASSIPQGVYGYTF. CDR3 DNA sequence: TGTGCCAGTAGTATTCCGCAAGGAGTTTATGGCTACACCTTC.

The rearrangement uses TRBV5-1 and TRBJ2-5; 8 bases agree with TRBD1. The closer fit of TRBJ2-7 to the DNA end suggests the J call may be wrong. The CDR3 contains 17 residues. CDR1 and CDR2 (germline): SGHRS, YFSETQ. The CDR3 spells CASSPIPETGGTSEQYF. CDR3 nucleotides: TGCGCCAGCAGCCCCATTCCTGAAACAGGGGGGACTTCCGAGCAGTACTTC.

The chain's CDR3 is CSVEGSAREVLRGETQYF. In DNA form, the CDR3 reads TGCAGCGTTGAAGGGTCGGCCAGGGAAGTGCTCAGGGGGGAGACCCAGTACTTC. The chain uses TRBV29-1 and TRBJ2-5, with 7 bases fitting TRBD1. This CDR3 region has 18 residues. J gave up 5 bases and V 1 base, and 19 bases lay outside the gene matches. Germline CDR1 and CDR2: SQVTM and ANQGSEA.

The rearrangement uses TRBV11-1 and TRBJ2-1, with unresolved D. V lost 2 bases, J lost 5 bases, and 7 bases lay in between. CDR3 length: 13 residues. Germline values: CDR1 SGHAT, CDR2 FQDESV (reference sequence). The CDR3 sequence: CASSLKPNNEQFF. The CDR3, as DNA: TGTGCCAGCAGCTTAAAACCGAACAATGAGCAGTTCTTC.

The genes are TRBV25-1 and TRBJ1-5; D uncertain. V was trimmed by 1 base and J by 4 bases, leaving 8 bases between them. Germline assignment: CDR1 MGHDK and CDR2 SYGVNS. This CDR3 contains 14 residues. The CDR3 protein is CASSESGGNQPQHF. CDR3 DNA: TGTGCCAGCAGTGAATCTGGAGGGAATCAGCCCCAGCATTTT. The variable domain in full, with the rest retrieved from reference TRBV25-1 and TRBJ1-5, is EADIYQTPRYLVIGTGKKITLECSQTMGHDKMYWYQQDPGMELHLIHYSYGVNSTEKGDLSSESTVSRIRTEHFPLTLESARPSHTSQYLCASSESGGNQPQHFGDGTRLSIL.